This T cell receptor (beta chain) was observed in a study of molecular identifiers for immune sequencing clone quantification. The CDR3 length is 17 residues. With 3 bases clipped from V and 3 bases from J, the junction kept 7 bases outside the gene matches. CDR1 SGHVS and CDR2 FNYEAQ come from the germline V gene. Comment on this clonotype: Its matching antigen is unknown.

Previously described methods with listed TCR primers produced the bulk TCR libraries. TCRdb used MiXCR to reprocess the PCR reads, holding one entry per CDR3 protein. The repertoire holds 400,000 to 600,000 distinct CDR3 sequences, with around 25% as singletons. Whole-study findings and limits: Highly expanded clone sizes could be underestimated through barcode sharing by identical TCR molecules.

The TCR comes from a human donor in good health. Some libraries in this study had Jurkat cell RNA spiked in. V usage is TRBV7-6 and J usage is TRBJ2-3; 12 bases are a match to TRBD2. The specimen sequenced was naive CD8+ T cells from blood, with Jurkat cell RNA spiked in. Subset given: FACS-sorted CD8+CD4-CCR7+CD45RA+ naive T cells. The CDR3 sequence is CASSFYLAGGATDTQYF. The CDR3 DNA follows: TGTGCCAGCAGCTTCTATCTAGCGGGGGGGGCTACAGATACGCAGTATTTT.